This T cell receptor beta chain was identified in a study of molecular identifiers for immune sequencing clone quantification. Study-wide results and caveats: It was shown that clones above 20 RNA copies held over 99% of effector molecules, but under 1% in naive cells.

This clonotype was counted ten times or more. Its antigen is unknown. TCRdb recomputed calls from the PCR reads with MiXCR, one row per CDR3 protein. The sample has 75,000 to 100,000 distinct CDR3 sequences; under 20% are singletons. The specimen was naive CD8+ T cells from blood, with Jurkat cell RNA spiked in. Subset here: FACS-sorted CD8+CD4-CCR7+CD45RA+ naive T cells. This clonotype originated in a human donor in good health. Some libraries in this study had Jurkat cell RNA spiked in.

The CDR3, as DNA: TGTGCCAGCAGCTACCCCCCGTGGGACACCGCGAACACCGGGGAGCTGTTTTTT. Translated, it gives CASSYPPWDTANTGELFF. The rearrangement uses TRBV7-6 and TRBJ2-2; TRBD1 is a possible D gene (6 bases). Germline assignment: CDR1 SGHVS and CDR2 FNYEAQ. The CDR3 has 18 residues. Trimming cost V 4 bases and J 0 bases, with 18 bases left between them.